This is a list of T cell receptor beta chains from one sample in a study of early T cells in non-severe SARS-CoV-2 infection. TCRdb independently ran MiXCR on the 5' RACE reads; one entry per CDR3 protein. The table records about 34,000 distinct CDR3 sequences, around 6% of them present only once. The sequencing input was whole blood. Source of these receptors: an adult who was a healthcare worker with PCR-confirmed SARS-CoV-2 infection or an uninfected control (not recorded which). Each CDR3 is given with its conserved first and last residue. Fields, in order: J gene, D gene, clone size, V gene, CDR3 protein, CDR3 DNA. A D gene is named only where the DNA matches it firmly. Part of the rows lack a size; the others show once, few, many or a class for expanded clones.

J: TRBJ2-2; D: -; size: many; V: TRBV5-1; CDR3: CASSLPLADRLSANTGELFF; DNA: TGCGCCAGCAGCCTACCACTTGCGGACAGATTATCCGCGAACACCGGGGAGCTGTTTTTT
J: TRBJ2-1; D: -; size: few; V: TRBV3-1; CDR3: CASSQDFQPYNEQFF; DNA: TGTGCCAGCAGCCAAGATTTCCAGCCCTACAATGAGCAGTTCTTC
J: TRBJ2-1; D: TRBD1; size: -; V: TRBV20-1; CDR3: CSARRPGGDEQFF; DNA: TGCAGTGCGAGACGTCCAGGGGGAGATGAGCAGTTCTTC
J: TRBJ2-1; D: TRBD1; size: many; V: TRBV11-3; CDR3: CASSVGTVNEQFF; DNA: TGTGCCAGCAGCGTCGGGACAGTCAATGAGCAGTTCTTC
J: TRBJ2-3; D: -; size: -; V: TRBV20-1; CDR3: CSGLEGGPDTQYF; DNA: TGCAGTGGACTGGAGGGGGGCCCAGATACGCAGTATTTT
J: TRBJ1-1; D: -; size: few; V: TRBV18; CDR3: CASSPLGPGNTEAFF; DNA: TGTGCCAGCTCACCACTGGGGCCCGGGAACACTGAAGCTTTCTTT
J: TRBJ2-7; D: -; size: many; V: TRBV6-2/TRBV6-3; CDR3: CASSYSRTGPREQYF; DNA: TGTGCCAGCAGTTACTCTCGGACCGGACCTAGAGAGCAGTACTTC
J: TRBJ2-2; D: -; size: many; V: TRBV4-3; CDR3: CASSQDSGGELFF; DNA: TGCGCCAGCAGCCAAGATTCCGGCGGGGAGCTGTTTTTT
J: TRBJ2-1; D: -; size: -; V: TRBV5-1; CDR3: CASSLAPQVNEQFF; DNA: TGCGCCAGCAGCTTGGCTCCGCAGGTCAATGAGCAGTTCTTC
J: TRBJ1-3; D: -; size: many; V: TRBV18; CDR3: CASSPYGRNTIYF; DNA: TGTGCCAGCTCACCATACGGCCGAAACACCATATATTTT
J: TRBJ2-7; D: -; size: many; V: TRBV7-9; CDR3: CASSLARGGRTYEQYF; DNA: TGTGCCAGCAGCTTAGCCAGAGGGGGACGGACCTACGAGCAGTACTTC